This TCR beta chain was sequenced during a study of blood T cell repertoires in COVID-19. About the study: Acute and convalescent COVID-19 specimens originated in the United States, Italy and Spain. T cells, B-cell-depleted T cells, or PBMCs provided the cDNA or gDNA that served as material.

The CDR3 covers 18 residues. V lost 0 bases to trimming and J lost 4 bases, with 22 bases between them. CDR1 SGHRS and CDR2 YFSETQ come from the germline V gene. Methods used by the authors: Amplifying reference gene primers gave estimates of nucleated cell counts. Profiled with immunoSEQ multiplex PCR; TCRdb holds only in-frame clones, not every one. That table supplies the V and J calls and clone size; D and trimming were determined from the DNA. The table lists under 350,000 clones, around 84% of them singletons, with 1.3% in the top ten. This sequence joins TRBV5-1 and TRBJ2-5; tentative D call: TRBD1 (6 bases). The specimen sequenced was peripheral blood. The TCR sequence derives from a man between 65 and 85 years old with acute or convalescent COVID-19. The CDR3 sequence: CASSLVLVSVQGGETQYF. The CDR3 region has the DNA TGCGCCAGCAGCTTGGTTTTGGTTAGCGTACAGGGTGGAGAGACCCAGTACTTC.